This TCR beta chain originates from a study of lymphopenia after photon versus proton radiotherapy. Points from the study as a whole: A bigger post-nadir fall in TCR diversity correlated inversely with survival time in deceased patients. After the lymphocyte nadir, photon-treated repertoires showed oligoclonal expansion, especially of CD8+ Temra cells.

Remarks on this clone: Its antigen is not identified.

The CDR3 consists of 15 residues. V was clipped by 0 bases and J by 0 bases, with 9 bases between them. Germline-derived CDR1 and CDR2 are SGHTA and FQGNSA. Here immunoSEQ multiplex PCR was the method, and the copy in TCRdb shows in-frame clones only, minus some. The sample has over 50,000 clones, 75% to 90% seen once. This clonotype originated in a man aged 35-49 years with gastric cancer. V gene TRBV7-2 combines with J gene TRBJ2-7, with D hard to call. The sequenced sample was peripheral blood, obtained from a patient treated with photon-based radiotherapy. CDR3 nucleotide sequence: TGTGCCAGCAGCTTAGCTCCACAGTCCTCCTACGAGCAGTACTTC. Its protein is CASSLAPQSSYEQYF.